This T cell receptor (beta chain) originates from a study of Graves' ophthalmopathy and Graves' hyperthyroidism (dated 2018 in TCRdb). Study-wide context: Peripheral blood was collected at initial diagnosis, prior to any treatment. To tell Graves' ophthalmopathy apart from Graves' hyperthyroidism, and to predict which patients would progress to ophthalmopathy, the study relied on TCR beta repertoire signatures. In total, approximately 130 blood samples were TCR-sequenced: 40 to 45 ophthalmopathy, over 70 hyperthyroidism and around 17 hyperthyroidism-to-ophthalmopathy patients. To explore V-J signatures distinguishing ophthalmopathy from hyperthyroidism, a discovery set of roughly 98 patients (around 42 ophthalmopathy, over 55 stable hyperthyroidism) was enrolled. For independent validation, a separate cohort was made up of fewer than 20 hyperthyroidism patients plus 17 patients who later progressed from hyperthyroidism to ophthalmopathy. In about 6 hyperthyroidism patients, T-cell repertoires of thyroid tissue and blood were compared. Following sample collection, hyperthyroidism patients were given methimazole at a starting dose of 30 mg daily, and ophthalmopathy patients were given high-dose intravenous methylprednisolone. The approximately 90 discovery patients were randomly split 7:3 into training and test sets.

Ophthalmopathy patients had moderately to severely active disease, Clinical Activity Score of at least 3, NOSPECS grade of at least 4, and disease duration under 3 months. Patients with other autoimmune diseases, uncontrolled infections, pregnancy or lactation were excluded from the study. Clinical symptoms, serum thyroxine, TRAb, thyroid ultrasound and orbital computed tomography were used for diagnosis. PBMCs were isolated from 10 ml of fresh peripheral blood by Ficoll-Paque density gradient centrifugation. Total RNA was extracted with Trizol reagent and quality-checked on an Agilent 2100 Bioanalyzer. At least ten counts were recorded for this clonotype. Its antigen specificity is not known. No clone much larger than this one lies a single base away; base qualities are absent. Overall results and qualifications from the work: Sample size was not statistically predetermined, and group allocation was not concealed from the investigators. In validation, the model predicted ophthalmopathy progression with more than 70% sensitivity and 72% to 80% specificity; roughly 12 predicted patients were CT-confirmed with GO in a median of approximately 6.5 months. Most of the expanded thyroid clonotypes with a frequency above 0.001 were also detected in blood, and it was suggested that the thyroid immune response may be reflected by blood repertoires. Ophthalmopathy was separated from stable hyperthyroidism by the 13-signature model with 85% to 90% sensitivity and less than 82% specificity in cross-validation and with 80%/75% in the test set.

From the cysteine through the phenylalanine, the CDR3 covers 12 amino acids. The only DNA kept is the CDR3, 36 bases in frame from the first base. V loses 7 bases, J loses 5 bases, and the germline ends lie 12 bases apart. For repertoire sequencing, TCR beta CDR3 regions were amplified from RNA transcripts. HTBI primers and the Qiagen OneStep RT-PCR kit were used in a first-round RT-PCR, which was followed by a second-round multiplex PCR, size selection and purification. Libraries were sequenced paired-end with 100 bp reads on an Illumina HiSeq2000. The source study handled its data this way. SOAPnuke was used for read processing, and reads with adapters, uncalled bases, a mean Phred below 15, or no exact constant-primer or identifier match were discarded. COPE v1.2.5 was used to merge high-quality paired reads. Each unique nucleotide sequence was treated as a clonotype, and MiTCR v1.1 was used to align the clonotypes to the IMGT TRB V, D and J references. Analysis was restricted to V-J combinations with a frequency above 0.0001, which covered roughly 99% of repertoires. For each V-J combination, a TCR clonal expansion and chaos score was defined as the ratio of F50 clonal expansion to chaos observed in the TCRdist matrix. Welch's t-statistics and random forest were used to reduce the features to 10 to 15 V-J combinations, which were then used as input to a naive Bayes classifier. The similarity between thyroid and blood repertoires was quantified using the Morisita-Horn index. TCRdb trimmed public reads at Q25 via fastp, called clones via MiXCR and kept in-frame beta chains. Duplicate CDR3 protein sequences are folded into a single record with the most common DNA and genes. The V and J calls were determined by TCRdb, not by the authors. This sample comprises around 470,000 distinct CDR3 sequences, approximately 14% of them detected only once. Over 8% of the sample is held by the ten biggest clonotypes.

Rearrangement joined TRBV12-3 or TRBV12-4 to TRBJ2-7; matching of 5 bases hints at TRBD2 as the D gene. The material sequenced was blood. The clonotype was recovered from a woman in her 30s with Graves' ophthalmopathy. Donor details come from another sample of the same person, matched by shared clones. The CDR3 protein is CASNRFGDEQYF. DNA sequence: TGTGCCAGCAACCGCTTCGGGGACGAGCAGTACTTC.